Listed here are 32 T cell receptor beta chains from one sample, sequenced in a study of glioma-infiltrating T cells. Using RNA template, CDR3s of TCR alpha and beta were amplified with iRepertoire arm-PCR. TCRdb recomputed calls from the multiplex PCR reads with MiXCR, one row per CDR3 protein. The sample lists around 21,000 distinct CDR3 sequences, under 30% seen once, with less than 15% in the top ten. Sequencing was done on a sample of glioma tissue, nonneoplastic brain tissue, or PBMCs (not recorded which). Source of these receptors: a human donor with low-grade glioma or glioblastoma, undergoing nonglioma brain surgery, or in good health (not recorded which).

At least ten counts were recorded for this clonotype. V and J are TRBV6-1 and TRBJ2-7; D may be TRBD1 (5 bases). V lost 4 bases and J lost 3, with 10 bases in between. Germline-derived CDR1 and CDR2 are MNHNS and SASEGT. The CDR3 extends over 13 amino acids. The CDR3 spells CASSVLDSYEQYF. In nucleotides, the CDR3 is TGTGCCAGCAGTGTTCTAGACAGCTACGAGCAGTACTTC.

This clonotype was detected a few times. The rearrangement joins TRBV2 to TRBJ1-5; TRBD1 aligns across 8 bases. The germline CDR1 and CDR2 sequences are SNHLY and FYNNEI. V was pared by 7 bases and J by 4 bases, with 3 bases of the junction left unmatched. The CDR3 sequence is 13 residues long. CDR3 sequence reads: CASKRQGNQPQHF. DNA for the CDR3: TGTGCCAGCAAAAGACAGGGGAATCAGCCCCAGCATTTT. The full variable domain, completed using reference TRBV2 and TRBJ1-5, is EPEVTQTPSHQVTQMGQEVILRCVPISNHLYFYWYRQILGQKVEFLVSFYNNEISEKSEIFDDQFSVERPDGSNFTLKIRSTKLEDSAMYFCASKRQGNQPQHFGDGTRLSIL.

Remarks on this clonotype: Just one base apart from a much larger clone, this may be a read error. This rearrangement joins TRBV7-2 to TRBJ2-7; D not certain. This CDR3 has 11 residues. Looked up from germline, CDR1 is SGHTA and CDR2 is FQGNSA. The CDR3 region is CASGFRTEQYF. CDR3 in DNA: TGTGCCAGCGGCTTTCGGACCGAGCAGTACTTC.

The table lists this clonotype with many counts. This rearrangement joins TRBV7-9 to TRBJ1-6; D gene unclear. The V gene's germline CDR1 is SEHNR and CDR2 FQNEAQ (reference sequence). There are 22 residues in the CDR3. V was trimmed by 6 bases and J by 0 bases, leaving 30 bases between them. This CDR3 is CASRLKSQLSGRESSYNSPLHF. The DNA for the CDR3 is TGTGCCAGCAGACTCAAAAGTCAGCTCTCCGGACGGGAAAGCTCCTATAATTCACCCCTCCACTTT.

The chain couples TRBV20-1 to TRBJ2-2; the D gene could be TRBD1 or TRBD2 (5 bases each). The V gene's germline CDR1 is DFQATT and CDR2 SNEGSKA (reference sequence). V lost 0 bases to trimming and J lost 7 bases, with 15 bases between them. CDR3 length equals 15 residues. The CDR3 region has the DNA TGCAGTGCTAGAGATTCGACGGGGCGAGACGGGGAGCTGTTTTTT. The encoded protein is CSARDSTGRDGELFF.

This clonotype was seen many times. The chain couples TRBV6-2 or TRBV6-3 to TRBJ2-3, with TRBD2 matching 7 bases. V gave up 2 bases and J gave up 1 base; unmatched junction bases: 3. CDR1 is MNHEY and CDR2 is SVGEGT in the germline V gene. The CDR3 length is 15 residues. Written as DNA, the CDR3 is TGTGCCAGCAGTTACGACCGGGGGGGCACAGATACGCAGTATTTT. Amino acids: CASSYDRGGTDTQYF.

The V call is TRBV7-6, the J call TRBJ2-7; D perhaps matches TRBD2 (6 bases). The CDR3 is made up of 13 amino acids. Germline V gives CDR1 SGHVS, CDR2 FNYEAQ. Deletions cut 3 bases from V and 4 bases from J, with 10 bases between. The CDR3 loop reads CASSLGGWYEQYF. In DNA form, the CDR3 reads TGTGCCAGCAGCTTGGGGGGTTGGTACGAGCAGTACTTC.

This clonotype has just a few counts. V and J are TRBV18 and TRBJ1-2; D gene uncertain. V was trimmed by 0 bases and J by 4 bases, leaving 6 bases between them. This CDR3 is built from 13 residues. The V gene's germline CDR1 is KGHSH and CDR2 LQKENI. The CDR3 region has the DNA TGTGCCAGCTCACCACCAGCGGGCTATGGCTACACCTTC. Amino acid sequence: CASSPPAGYGYTF.

This clonotype showed up just a few times. The DNA of the CDR3 is TGCGCCAGCAGCAACCCGGACAGGGGGGATGAAAAACTGTTTTTT. Encoded protein: CASSNPDRGDEKLFF. The chain recombines TRBV4-1 with TRBJ1-4; 10 positions agree with TRBD1. Germline V gene lookup returns CDR1 MGHRA and CDR2 YSYEKL. The CDR3 consists of 15 residues. J was trimmed by 6 bases and V by 5 bases; bases with no gene match: 6.

CDR3 DNA sequence: TGTGCCAGCAGCTTGGGGAGCACAGATACGCAGTATTTT. This codes for CASSLGSTDTQYF. The chain has TRBV7-9 and TRBJ2-3; D remains unclear. V was trimmed by 3 bases and J by 0 bases, leaving 4 bases between them. Per the germline V gene, CDR1 is SEHNR and CDR2 is FQNEAQ (reference sequence). The CDR3 loop spans 13 amino acids.

This clonotype came up a few times. V is TRBV29-1 and J is TRBJ1-2; tentatively, D is TRBD1 (5 bases). The CDR3 is 11 amino acids. Germline CDR1 is SQVTM and CDR2 is ANQGSEA. V was clipped by 6 bases and J by 6 bases, with 11 bases between them. CDR3 amino acids: CSVDKGNGYTF. Here the CDR3 DNA reads TGCAGCGTGGATAAGGGGAATGGCTACACCTTC. The entire variable domain, with the rest obtained from reference TRBV29-1 and TRBJ1-2, is as follows: SAVISQKPSRDICQRGTSLTIQCQVDSQVTMMFWYRQQPGQSLTLIATANQGSEATYESGFVIDKFPISRPNLTFSTLTVSNMSPEDSSIYLCSVDKGNGYTFGSGTRLTVV.

This clonotype was seen at least ten times. The CDR3 DNA is TGCAGTGCTAGAGCAGGGGAAAATTCACCCCTCCACTTT. Translating it yields CSARAGENSPLHF. The J gene is TRBJ1-6, the V gene TRBV20-1; possible D gene TRBD1, 6 bases. CDR3 length: 13 residues. Germline V lookup: CDR1 DFQATT, CDR2 SNEGSKA (reference sequence). Deletions cut 1 base from V and 7 bases from J, with 8 bases between.

This clonotype was recorded a few times. A much larger clone sits a single nucleotide away, making a read error possible. The chain joins TRBV5-4 to TRBJ2-1; D gene unclear. In germline, CDR1 is SGHNT, CDR2 YYREEE (reference sequence). This CDR3 has 14 residues. CDR3 sequence: CARSSPSSYNEQFF. The CDR3 DNA sequence: TGTGCCCGCAGCTCGCCTTCCTCCTACAATGAGCAGTTCTTC.

Points on this clonotype: This sequence may be a read error, since a much larger clone differs from it by one base. V gene TRBV6-9 combines with J gene TRBJ1-1, with D hard to call. Looked up from germline, CDR1 is MNHGY and CDR2 is SVAAGI. Between the trimmed V and J ends, which lost 4 bases and 5 bases, there was a span of 14 bases. This CDR3 is 14 amino acids long. CDR3: CASSSGCPETEAFF. The CDR3 DNA reads TGTGCCAGCAGTTCGGGCTGCCCCGAGACTGAAGCTTTCTTT.

The rearrangement links TRBV29-1 to TRBJ2-5; 9 nucleotides line up with TRBD1. Germline assignment: CDR1 SQVTM and CDR2 ANQGSEA. J was trimmed by 3 bases and V by 6 bases; bases with no gene match: 2. This CDR3 has 12 residues. The CDR3 loop is CSVTGGEETQYF. Written as DNA, the CDR3 is TGCAGCGTCACAGGGGGCGAAGAGACCCAGTACTTC.

J is TRBJ2-7 and V is TRBV10-3; D is unresolved. This CDR3 is 11 amino acids long. Germline assignment: CDR1 ENHRY and CDR2 SYGVKD. Trimming removed 2 bases from V and 6 bases from J, with 5 bases in between. The CDR3 DNA sequence: TGTGCCATCAGTGAGGGCGGCGAGCAGTACTTC. It is translated as CAISEGGEQYF.

The CDR3 nucleotides read TGTGCCATCAGTGAGTCGGGACTCTATCAGCCCCAGCATTTT. It specifies CAISESGLYQPQHF. This chain connects TRBV10-3 to TRBJ1-5; a possible D gene is TRBD1 (5 bases). V was shortened by 0 bases and J by 5 bases, with 8 bases between the two germline ends. The CDR3 has 14 amino acids. Germline V gene lookup returns CDR1 ENHRY and CDR2 SYGVKD.

Only a few counts were recorded for this clonotype. The gene calls are TRBV4-3 and TRBJ2-5; no clear D gene. Germline assignment: CDR1 LGHNA and CDR2 YSLEER. The germline V and J ends were trimmed by 0 bases and 8 bases, with 22 bases remaining between them. This CDR3 spans 17 amino acids. In DNA form, the CDR3 reads TGCGCCAGCAGCCAAGATACCCAAACGAACCCCAAGAGAACCCAGTACTTC. It encodes CASSQDTQTNPKRTQYF.

The chain uses TRBV4-2 and TRBJ2-2; unclear D gene. This CDR3 contains 18 residues. From germline, CDR1 is LGHNA and CDR2 YNFKEQ. V dropped 0 bases and J dropped 6 bases, with 20 bases sitting between them. The DNA for the CDR3 is TGTGCCAGCAGCCAAGATACTGCAGATCTCGAGGACGCCGGGGAGCTGTTTTTT. Protein product: CASSQDTADLEDAGELFF.

This clonotype came up many times. V and J are TRBV6-2 or TRBV6-3 and TRBJ2-2, with TRBD1 matching 7 bases. The V segment lost 4 bases and the J segment 6 bases; nucleotides outside the gene matches: 8. Germline-derived CDR1 and CDR2 are MNHEY and SVGEGT. The CDR3 spans 15 residues. This CDR3 reads CASSSIRQGAGELFF. CDR3 in DNA: TGTGCCAGCAGTTCAATAAGGCAGGGGGCCGGGGAGCTGTTTTTT.

At least ten counts were recorded for this clonotype. The rearrangement uses TRBV14 and TRBJ1-1; the D gene is possibly TRBD1 (5 bases). This CDR3 has 13 amino acids. V was pared by 8 bases and J by 1 base, with 11 bases between. Germline CDR1 is SGHDN and CDR2 is FVKESK. The CDR3 sequence: CASSTATNTEAFF. CDR3 in DNA: TGTGCCAGCTCGACAGCGACGAACACTGAAGCTTTCTTT.

As concerns this clonotype: This may be a read error: a much more frequent sequence differs by one nucleotide. The CDR3 sequence: CASRQGHSSYEQYF. CDR3 DNA sequence: TGTGCCAGCAGACAAGGACACAGCTCCTACGAGCAGTACTTC. This chain joins TRBV7-2 and TRBJ2-7; maybe TRBD1 (5 bases). This CDR3 region has 14 residues. V was pared by 6 bases and J by 0 bases, with 12 bases between. The germline gives CDR1 SGHTA, CDR2 FQGNSA.

Concerning this clonotype: This likely comes from a read error, as the CDR3 has no conserved phenylalanine or tryptophan at its end. V and J are TRBV6-2 or TRBV6-3 and TRBJ2-1, with TRBD1 as a possible D gene (6 bases). The CDR3 is 12 amino acids. Trimming cost V 10 bases and J 10 bases, with 17 bases left between them. In germline, CDR1 is MNHEY, CDR2 SVGEGT. As DNA, the CDR3 is TGTGCCACAGGGGTGAGCTCCTACGAGCAGTTCCTC. It encodes CATGVSSYEQFL.

The chain links TRBV5-1 to TRBJ2-3; D might be TRBD2 (6 bases). Germline V gene lookup returns CDR1 SGHRS and CDR2 YFSETQ. Trimming left V 0 bases short and J 4 bases short, with 21 bases between. CDR3 length equals 18 residues. CDR3 sequence: CASSLGSGVSKAADTQYF. The DNA of the CDR3 is TGCGCCAGCAGCTTGGGGTCGGGAGTGAGCAAGGCCGCAGATACGCAGTATTTT.

At least ten counts were recorded for this clonotype. The chain links TRBV27 to TRBJ2-7; D gene ambiguous. Germline V CDR1 and CDR2: MNHEY, SMNVEV (reference sequence). V was shortened by 1 base and J by 2 bases, with 9 bases between the two germline ends. This CDR3 is built from 14 residues. The CDR3 coding sequence is TGTGCCAGCAGTTTATTTGTAGGGCCCTACGAGCAGTACTTC. Translation gives CASSLFVGPYEQYF.

This clonotype was counted ten times or more. This chain connects TRBV6-1 to TRBJ1-1; D ambiguous. V was trimmed by 9 bases and J by 2 bases, leaving 19 bases between them. The CDR3 extends over 15 amino acids. Germline values: CDR1 MNHNS, CDR2 SASEGT. The CDR3 loop is CARLAGPRKNTEAFF. DNA of the CDR3: TGTGCCAGGCTCGCGGGCCCTCGGAAAAACACTGAAGCTTTCTTT.

V is TRBV20-1 and J is TRBJ2-7; D may be TRBD2 (6 bases). Germline values: CDR1 DFQATT, CDR2 SNEGSKA (reference sequence). The CDR3 is 13 residues long. The germline V and J ends were trimmed by 0 bases and 3 bases, with 9 bases remaining between them. CDR3 DNA sequence: TGCAGTGCTAGAGAGGGAGGAAACTACGAGCAGTACTTC. Translated, it gives CSAREGGNYEQYF.

With regard to this clonotype: A clone one base away is much larger, so this may be a read error. V is TRBV20-1 and J is TRBJ2-7; D may be TRBD2 (6 bases). The CDR3 is 14 amino acids. The germline CDR1 and CDR2 sequences are DFQATT and SNEGSKA (reference sequence). Trimming cost V 7 bases and J 3 bases, with 19 bases left between them. CDR3 nucleotides: TGCAGTGTTAGTCCCCCCCCGGAGGGCTACGAGCAGTACTTC. This codes for CSVSPPPEGYEQYF.

This chain links TRBV6-1 with TRBJ1-1; possible D gene TRBD1, 5 bases. The V gene lost 7 bases and the J gene lost 7 bases, with 16 bases spanning the gap. The CDR3 runs to 13 residues. Germline CDR1 and CDR2: MNHNS and SASEGT. The CDR3 protein is CASKMSRGLEAFF. In DNA, the CDR3 is TGTGCCAGCAAGATGAGCCGGGGCCTTGAAGCTTTCTTT.

This clonotype was seen repeatedly, ten times or more. This chain connects TRBV14 to TRBJ2-3, with D tentatively TRBD1 (5 bases). This CDR3 contains 15 residues. CDR1 and CDR2 from the germline V gene are SGHDN and FVKESK. V was cut by 5 bases and J by 0 bases, with 12 bases left in between. This chain's CDR3 is CASSAHRPSTDTQYF. The CDR3, as DNA: TGTGCCAGCAGCGCCCACAGGCCCAGCACAGATACGCAGTATTTT.

J is TRBJ2-7 and V is TRBV20-1; D is ambiguous. The germline V gene encodes CDR1 DFQATT and CDR2 SNEGSKA (reference sequence). This CDR3 contains 12 residues. The V end was cut by 0 bases, the J end by 6 bases, with 9 bases between. This CDR3 reads CSAREGSVEQYF. CDR3 nucleotides: TGCAGTGCTAGAGAGGGAAGCGTCGAGCAGTACTTC.

In its sample, this clonotype was seen a few times. This rearrangement joins TRBV2 to TRBJ2-1, with TRBD2 identical over 8 bases. The ends lost 11 bases at V and 8 bases at J; junction bases unmatched: 14. CDR1 is SNHLY and CDR2 is FYNNEI in the germline V gene. CDR3 size: 14 residues. The CDR3 reads CACRRLALLDEQFF. The CDR3 DNA reads TGTGCCTGCCGGCGACTAGCGCTTCTCGATGAGCAGTTCTTC.